The T cell receptor beta chain under discussion was sequenced for a study of cytomegalovirus exposure and HLA in healthy donors. The PCR used 60 Vbeta and 13 Jbeta primers. Some clones are missing from TCRdb's copy, which holds only in-frame ones; the method was immunoSEQ multiplex PCR. The sample has under 300,000 clones; about 80% are singletons. The CDR3 contains 13 residues. CDR1 is SGHTA, CDR2 FQGNSA, per germline. Trimming removed 5 bases at V and 5 bases at J, with 12 bases between. The chain uses TRBV7-2 and TRBJ2-5; weak D call: TRBD1 (6 bases). The sample consisted of PBMCs. The source of this sequence is an older woman in good health and CMV-seropositive. The CDR3: CASSTGTAETQYF. The DNA for the CDR3 is TGTGCCAGCAGCACAGGGACGGCGGAGACCCAGTACTTC.